These 18 T cell receptor beta chains came from one sample sequenced in a study of T cell responses to AZD1222 COVID-19 vaccine. Libraries were prepared by immunoSEQ multiplex PCR; TCRdb keeps only in-frame clonotypes and omits some of them. The table records about 59,000 clones, roughly 88% of them present only once. The source material was peripheral blood, sampled on day 0 of AZD1222 vaccination. The receptors shown here come from an adult in good health.

This chain uses TRBV7-3 with TRBJ1-6, with 8 bases aligning to TRBD1. V gave up 3 bases and J gave up 8 bases; unmatched junction bases: 6. Per germline, CDR1 SGHTA and CDR2 FQGTGA. The CDR3 runs 15 residues. For the CDR3, the DNA is TGTGCCAGCAGCTTGGGACAGGCTGCAGATTCACCCCTCCACTTT. The encoded protein is CASSLGQAADSPLHF.

The chain joins TRBV6-5 to TRBJ1-4, with D maybe TRBD1 (6 bases). V was shortened by 6 bases and J by 7 bases, with 15 bases between the two germline ends. CDR1 is MNHEY, CDR2 SVGAGI, per germline. The CDR3 extends over 14 amino acids. Here the CDR3 reads CASRKGGLGEKLFF. Here the CDR3 DNA reads TGTGCCAGCAGGAAGGGGGGGCTTGGTGAAAAACTGTTTTTT.

This chain joins TRBV5-1 and TRBJ1-3; TRBD1 agrees at 7 bases. Germline-derived CDR1 and CDR2 are SGHRS and YFSETQ. The V gene end was trimmed by 3 bases and the J gene end by 0 bases; junction bases not matched to a gene: 9. This CDR3 has 17 residues. The CDR3 is CASSSSPDRVSGNTIYF. The CDR3, as DNA: TGCGCCAGCAGCTCGAGCCCTGACAGGGTCTCTGGAAACACCATATATTTT.

This sequence joins TRBV6-2 or TRBV6-3 and TRBJ2-1; weak D call: TRBD2 (5 bases). CDR1 MNHEY and CDR2 SVGEGT come from the germline V gene. The CDR3 totals 13 residues. V gave up 5 bases and J gave up 4 bases, with 9 bases separating them. In DNA form, the CDR3 reads TGTGCCAGCAGTCGGACTTTTTACAATGAGCAGTTCTTC. Encoded protein: CASSRTFYNEQFF.

J is TRBJ2-3 and V is TRBV6-5, with D unresolved. With 1 base removed from V and 0 bases from J, the gap between germline ends came to 8 bases. Germline CDR1 is MNHEY and CDR2 is SVGAGI. The length of the CDR3 is 15 residues. As DNA, the CDR3 is TGTGCCAGCAGTTACTTTGCGGCTAGCACAGATACGCAGTATTTT. Translated, it gives CASSYFAASTDTQYF.

The genes are TRBV5-4 and TRBJ1-2; D ambiguous. There are 13 residues in the CDR3. Germline assignment: CDR1 SGHNT and CDR2 YYREEE (reference sequence). With 4 bases removed from V and 1 base from J, the gap between germline ends came to 8 bases. The CDR3 sequence is CASSERVNYGYTF. Written as DNA, the CDR3 is TGTGCCAGCAGCGAAAGGGTTAACTATGGCTACACCTTC.

The V and J genes are TRBV28 and TRBJ1-5; TRBD1 is a possible D gene (5 bases). The CDR3 covers 13 residues. CDR1 and CDR2 from the germline V gene are MDHEN and SYDVKM. Trimming cost V 7 bases and J 7 bases, with 14 bases left between them. In DNA, the CDR3 is TGTGCCAGCATCCCTTCGCCAGGGCAGCCCCAGCATTTT. Residues: CASIPSPGQPQHF. The whole variable domain, remainder taken from reference TRBV28 and TRBJ1-5, is DVKVTQSSRYLVKRTGEKVFLECVQDMDHENMFWYRQDPGLGLRLIYFSYDVKMKEKGDIPEGYSVSREKKERFSLILESASTNQTSMYLCASIPSPGQPQHFGDGTRLSIL.

V is TRBV11-1 and J is TRBJ1-4; 7 bases are shared with TRBD1. With 5 bases clipped from V and 4 bases from J, the junction kept 10 bases outside the gene matches. This CDR3 region has 16 residues. Germline loops: CDR1 SGHAT, CDR2 FQDESV (reference sequence). The CDR3, as DNA: TGTGCCAGCAGCGCGCGGACAGGTCGGATTAATGAAAAACTGTTTTTT. This codes for CASSARTGRINEKLFF.

This chain uses TRBV10-3 with TRBJ2-3, with TRBD2 matching over 7 bases. This CDR3 has 17 residues. The V gene end was trimmed by 0 bases and the J gene end by 2 bases; junction bases not matched to a gene: 8. CDR1 is ENHRY and CDR2 is SYGVKD in the germline V gene. In DNA form, the CDR3 reads TGTGCCATCAGTGAGTCGGGGAGCGGGGTGATCACAGATACGCAGTATTTT. Its translation: CAISESGSGVITDTQYF.

The gene calls are TRBV15 and TRBJ1-2; 7 positions agree with TRBD1. Germline V gene sequence: CDR1 LNHNV, CDR2 YYDKDF (reference sequence). This CDR3 is 13 amino acids long. The junction had 5 bases not matched to a gene; V was cut back by 5 bases and J by 5 bases. The CDR3 protein is CATSLQGGYGYTF. In DNA, the CDR3 is TGTGCCACCAGCCTCCAGGGGGGGTATGGCTACACCTTC.

The J gene is TRBJ2-1, the V gene TRBV6-2 or TRBV6-3; TRBD2 agrees at 9 bases. This CDR3 has 16 residues. The junction had 7 bases not matched to a gene; V was cut back by 1 base and J by 6 bases. CDR1 is MNHEY and CDR2 is SVGEGT in the germline V gene. CDR3 region: CASSYFGGRALNEQFF. The CDR3 coding sequence is TGTGCCAGCAGTTACTTTGGCGGGAGGGCCCTCAATGAGCAGTTCTTC.

The V and J genes are TRBV27 and TRBJ1-6; D ambiguous. The CDR3 runs 14 residues. Germline loops: CDR1 MNHEY, CDR2 SMNVEV (reference sequence). Trimming shortened V by 3 bases and J by 7 bases, and 10 bases separated the two germline ends. DNA of the CDR3: TGTGCCAGCAGTTTGGGGTCTCCGAATTCACCCCTCCACTTT. This translates into CASSLGSPNSPLHF.

V is TRBV28 and J is TRBJ2-3; TRBD2 aligns across 10 bases. Germline-derived CDR1 and CDR2 are MDHEN and SYDVKM. Losses at the gene ends were 2 bases for V and 3 bases for J; bases not matched to a gene: 11. The CDR3 has 18 residues. CDR3 region: CASSLTLGSGRGTDTQYF. The CDR3 DNA reads TGTGCCAGCAGTTTAACCCTCGGGAGCGGGAGGGGTACAGATACGCAGTATTTT.

This chain connects TRBV5-1 to TRBJ1-1; TRBD1 aligns across 8 bases. Germline CDR1 is SGHRS and CDR2 is YFSETQ. V trimming: 4 bases; J trimming: 5 bases; junction bases outside the gene matches: 7. The CDR3 extends over 14 amino acids. CDR3 nucleotide sequence: TGCGCCAGCAGCGTTGACAGGGGTAGGACTGAAGCTTTCTTT. Translation: CASSVDRGRTEAFF.

The chain combines TRBV28 with TRBJ2-7; 10 bases are shared with TRBD2. The CDR3 consists of 15 residues. Trimming took 7 bases from V and 3 from J; bases not matched to a gene: 9. The V gene's germline CDR1 is MDHEN and CDR2 SYDVKM. The CDR3 loop is CASTPSGGLYYEQYF. The DNA for the CDR3 is TGTGCCAGCACTCCTAGCGGGGGACTTTACTACGAGCAGTACTTC.

This clone turned up a few times. The V call is TRBV2, the J call TRBJ1-1; 7 bases match TRBD1. CDR1 and CDR2 (germline): SNHLY, FYNNEI. The CDR3 contains 14 residues. Trimming removed 6 bases from V and 4 bases from J; junction bases left unmatched: 8. Written as DNA, the CDR3 is TGTGCCAGCAGGTACGACAGGGTAATCACTGAAGCTTTCTTT. Residues: CASRYDRVITEAFF.

This chain uses TRBV11-3 with TRBJ1-1; the D is unclear. The CDR3 sequence is 16 residues long. V was pared by 4 bases and J by 0 bases, with 15 bases between. The germline V gene encodes CDR1 SGHNT and CDR2 YENEEA. In DNA, the CDR3 is TGTGCCAGCAGCTCAACCCATGGACCGCTGAACACTGAAGCTTTCTTT. The encoded protein is CASSSTHGPLNTEAFF.

V and J are TRBV13 and TRBJ1-2; D perhaps matches TRBD1 (6 bases). The CDR3 is 13 residues long. Germline V gene sequence: CDR1 PRHDT, CDR2 FYEKMQ (reference sequence). Trimming took off 1 base at V and 4 bases at J, with 7 bases between the two ends. The CDR3 loop reads CASSLDRAYGYTF. The CDR3 nucleotides read TGTGCCAGCAGCTTAGACAGGGCCTATGGCTACACCTTC.